Each of the 26 T cell receptor beta chains below was sequenced from the same sample in a study of Tregs in tolerant kidney transplant recipients. Sequencing used immunoSEQ multiplex PCR; TCRdb keeps in-frame clones, though not all of them. The table lists about 48,000 clones. The source material was CD4+ T cells from blood, sampled before the transplant. All receptors come from a human donor who received a combined kidney and bone marrow transplant.

Notes on this clone: The CDR3 end lies 3 residues beyond the end of the read and is filled in from the germline J gene. This chain connects TRBV10-1 to TRBJ2-2; D unresolved. Trimming took off 4 bases at V and 1 base at J, with 7 bases between the two ends. Germline CDR1 is WNHNN and CDR2 is SYGVQD (reference sequence). The CDR3 length is 14 residues. The sequenced CDR3 bases are TGCGCCAGCAGTGCCGGCGGGAACACCGGGGAG. Translating it yields CASSAGGNTGE. The full CDR3 is CASSAGGNTGELFF.

The CDR3 bases that were read are TGTGCCAGCAGTTATTTCGGCTCCTACGAG. Amino acid sequence: CASSYFGSYE. The CDR3 as a whole reads CASSYFGSYEQYF. The chain recombines TRBV6-2 or TRBV6-3 with TRBJ2-7; D uncertain. The read terminates 3 residues ahead of where the CDR3 ends, so the germline J gene completes it. V was cut by 3 bases and J by 0 bases, with 6 bases left in between. Germline V gene data show CDR1 as MNHEY and CDR2 as SVGEGT. This CDR3 region has 13 residues.

As concerns this clone: The read comes to an end 3 residues before the CDR3 does, leaving the germline J gene to fill in the end. The chain uses TRBV11-2 and TRBJ2-5; 13 bases fit TRBD2. CDR1 SGHAT and CDR2 FQNNGV come from the germline V gene. Losses at the gene ends were 8 bases for V and 7 bases for J; bases not matched to a gene: 7. CDR3 length equals 14 residues. The part of the CDR3 DNA that was read is TGTGCCAGCGCAAGGACTAGCGGGAGCACGACC. This encodes CASARTSGSTT. The whole CDR3 region reads CASARTSGSTTQYF.

On this clone: The read terminates 3 residues before the CDR3 end, so the remaining end is supplied by the germline J gene. V and J are TRBV6-1 and TRBJ2-1; 10 nucleotides align to TRBD2. Per germline, CDR1 MNHNS and CDR2 SASEGT. The CDR3 totals 15 residues. The V and J ends lost 4 bases and 2 bases, in that order; junction bases with no gene match: 2. The CDR3 is CASSVGLAAYNEQFF. Partial CDR3 DNA: TGTGCCAGCAGTGTAGGACTAGCGGCCTACAATGAG.

Turning to this clone: The read stops 3 residues short of the end of the CDR3; the missing end is completed from the germline J gene. This chain joins TRBV18 and TRBJ2-5; tentatively, D is TRBD1 (6 bases). This CDR3 is built from 14 residues. Germline CDR1 and CDR2: KGHSH and LQKENI. The DNA read from the CDR3 is TGTGCCAGCTCAGACCGGGACAACATAATAACC. Translation: CASSDRDNIIT. The entire CDR3 protein reads CASSDRDNIITQYF.

On this clone itself: The read terminates 3 residues before the CDR3 end, so the remaining end is supplied by the germline J gene. The chain links TRBV20-1 to TRBJ2-1; no clear D gene. Trimming pared 6 bases from V and 6 bases from J, leaving 15 bases between. The CDR3 length is 13 residues. Germline V gene sequence: CDR1 DFQATT, CDR2 SNEGSKA (reference sequence). The CDR3 spells CSARPVLGNEQFF. CDR3 DNA, as far as it was read: TGCAGTGCCAGACCCGTCCTAGGCAATGAG.

Worth noting for this clone: The CDR3 end lies 3 residues beyond the end of the read and is filled in from the germline J gene. The chain couples TRBV5-1 to TRBJ2-1; 15 bases are shared with TRBD2. V was clipped by 0 bases and J by 8 bases; unmatched bases: 3. CDR1 is SGHRS and CDR2 is YFSETQ in the germline V gene. There are 16 residues in the CDR3. The DNA read from the CDR3 is TGCGCCAGCAGCTTGGGGACTAGCGGGAGGGCCGATGAG. This codes for CASSLGTSGRADE. The CDR3 reads in full as CASSLGTSGRADEQFF.

Turning to this clone: The read terminates 3 residues ahead of where the CDR3 ends, so the germline J gene completes it. The genes are TRBV29-1 and TRBJ2-4; no clear D gene. The V gene lost 0 bases and the J gene lost 0 bases, with 15 bases spanning the gap. This CDR3 region has 17 residues. CDR1 and CDR2 from the germline V gene are SQVTM and ANQGSEA. CDR3 loop: CSVEEGTLGLAKNIQYF. The part of the CDR3 DNA that was read is TGCAGCGTTGAAGAAGGAACGCTAGGATTAGCCAAAAACATT.

As concerns this clone: The read falls 3 residues short of the CDR3 end, and the missing part is taken from the germline J gene. The chain employs TRBV19 and TRBJ1-5; TRBD1 agrees at 8 bases. Germline CDR1 is LNHDA and CDR2 is SQIVND (reference sequence). This CDR3 comprises 15 residues. The V gene end was trimmed by 3 bases and the J gene end by 6 bases; junction bases not matched to a gene: 7. The covered CDR3 bases are TGTGCCAGTAGTATTGGACAGGGTGGAGGTCAGCCC. Residues: CASSIGQGGGQP. The entire CDR3 reads CASSIGQGGGQPQHF.

As regards this clone: The CDR3 end falls 3 residues outside the read, so it is completed with the germline J gene. This chain links TRBV6-1 with TRBJ2-2; 7 bases are a match to TRBD2. This CDR3 region has 15 residues. Germline CDR1 is MNHNS and CDR2 is SASEGT. With 4 bases clipped from V and 4 bases from J, the junction kept 6 bases outside the gene matches. The CDR3 here is CASSVGGRGTGELFF. The sequenced part of the CDR3 DNA is TGTGCCAGCAGTGTAGGCGGGAGAGGCACCGGGGAG.

In regard to this clone: The read finishes 3 residues shy of the CDR3 end, and the germline J gene is used to complete it. The chain joins TRBV29-1 to TRBJ2-5, with D perhaps TRBD1 (6 bases). The CDR3 has 14 amino acids. CDR1 and CDR2 (germline): SQVTM, ANQGSEA. Between the trimmed V and J ends, which lost 6 bases and 2 bases, there was a span of 16 bases. The sequenced CDR3 bases are TGCAGCGTCTCCAGGGGTTCGGGGCAAGAGACC. As protein: CSVSRGSGQET. The CDR3, in full, reads CSVSRGSGQETQYF. The full variable domain, rest sourced from reference TRBV29-1 and TRBJ2-5, is SAVISQKPSRDICQRGTSLTIQCQVDSQVTMMFWYRQQPGQSLTLIATANQGSEATYESGFVIDKFPISRPNLTFSTLTVSNMSPEDSSIYLCSVSRGSGQETQYFGPGTRLLVL.

To note about this clone: The read is 3 residues too short to cover the CDR3 end, so that end is filled in from the germline J gene. The chain has TRBV18 and TRBJ1-4; D not resolved. CDR1 is KGHSH and CDR2 is LQKENI in the germline V gene. V lost 5 bases to trimming and J lost 4 bases, with 8 bases between them. This CDR3 comprises 13 residues. The CDR3 spells CASSGRSNEKLFF. The covered CDR3 bases are TGTGCCAGCTCAGGTCGCAGTAATGAAAAA.

The sequenced part of the CDR3 DNA is TGTGCCAGCAGCTACAGGGGGCAGACTGAA. Protein sequence: CASSYRGQTE. The entire CDR3 protein is CASSYRGQTEAFF. V gene TRBV2 combines with J gene TRBJ1-1; 9 nucleotides agree with TRBD1. The read stops 3 residues short of the end of the CDR3; the missing end is completed from the germline J gene. The CDR3 spans 13 residues. Trimming at V came to 6 bases and at J to 5 bases, leaving 4 bases not matched to a gene. Germline CDR1 and CDR2: SNHLY and FYNNEI.

A word on this clone: With the read ending 3 residues before the CDR3 end, the germline J gene is used to fill in that end. The chain links TRBV20-1 to TRBJ2-7, with 7 bases fitting TRBD1. CDR3 size: 12 residues. Germline lookup yields CDR1 DFQATT and CDR2 SNEGSKA (reference sequence). Losses at the gene ends were 6 bases for V and 3 bases for J; bases not matched to a gene: 5. The CDR3 DNA, read in part, is TGCAGTGCGGAAGGGGGCGGCTACGAG. Translation: CSAEGGGYE. The entire CDR3 reads CSAEGGGYEQYF.

With respect to this clone: The read ends 3 residues early relative to the CDR3; the germline J gene fills the gap. This chain links TRBV5-1 with TRBJ2-2, with 11 positions matching TRBD2. Germline V CDR1 and CDR2: SGHRS, YFSETQ. V shed 5 bases, J shed 6 bases, and the junction held 3 bases outside the gene matches. This CDR3 comprises 14 residues. CDR3 bases read: TGCGCCAGCAGACTAGCGGGAGTGTCCGGGGAG. As protein: CASRLAGVSGE. The full CDR3 sequence reads CASRLAGVSGELFF. The full variable domain, with the rest looked up from reference TRBV5-1 and TRBJ2-2, is KAGVTQTPRYLIKTRGQQVTLSCSPISGHRSVSWYQQTPGQGLQFLFEYFSETQRNKGNFPGRFSGRQFSNSRSEMNVSTLELGDSALYLCASRLAGVSGELFFGEGSRLTVL.

Regarding this clone: The read halts 3 residues ahead of the CDR3 end, with the missing end drawn from the germline J gene. The V gene is TRBV6-2 or TRBV6-3, the J gene TRBJ1-1; D remains unclear. The CDR3 length is 12 residues. Germline CDR1 MNHEY, CDR2 SVGEGT. V was shortened by 6 bases and J by 0 bases, with 5 bases between the two germline ends. The CDR3 bases that were read are TGTGCCAGCAGCCCCTTGAACACTGAA. Its translation is CASSPLNTE. The entire CDR3 reads CASSPLNTEAFF.

Comments on this clone: The CDR3 is cut off 3 residues early in the read; its end comes from the germline J gene. The J gene is TRBJ1-5, the V gene TRBV2; 9 bases align to TRBD1. CDR1 and CDR2 from the germline V gene are SNHLY and FYNNEI. The CDR3 is 15 residues long. After removal of 3 bases from V and 4 bases from J, the junction contained 4 bases not matched to a gene. The sequenced CDR3 bases are TGTGCCAGCAGTGAGCCAGGACAGGGGAATCAGCCC. The encoded protein is CASSEPGQGNQP. From start to end, the CDR3 is CASSEPGQGNQPQHF. The entire variable domain, with the rest obtained from reference TRBV2 and TRBJ1-5, is as follows: EPEVTQTPSHQVTQMGQEVILRCVPISNHLYFYWYRQILGQKVEFLVSFYNNEISEKSEIFDDQFSVERPDGSNFTLKIRSTKLEDSAMYFCASSEPGQGNQPQHFGDGTRLSIL.

Concerning this clone itself: The read is 3 residues too short to cover the CDR3 end, so that end is filled in from the germline J gene. The genes are TRBV7-2 and TRBJ2-1, with a tentative D call TRBD2 (6 bases). The CDR3 length is 14 residues. The V and J ends lost 5 bases and 4 bases respectively, with 12 bases between them. Per germline, CDR1 SGHTA and CDR2 FQGNSA. This CDR3 reads CASSRDFPYNEQFF. The CDR3 DNA, read in part, is TGTGCCAGCAGCAGGGACTTTCCGTACAATGAG.

In the case of this clone: With the read ending 3 residues before the CDR3 end, the germline J gene is used to fill in that end. The rearrangement joins TRBV20-1 to TRBJ2-3; weak D call: TRBD2 (7 bases). Trimming removed 6 bases at V and 0 bases at J, with 13 bases between. The CDR3 extends over 14 amino acids. In germline, CDR1 is DFQATT, CDR2 SNEGSKA (reference sequence). CDR3 DNA (partial): TGCAGTGCCACCCGGGGGGCCAGCACAGATACG. Translating gives CSATRGASTDT. The full CDR3 sequence reads CSATRGASTDTQYF.

Details on this clone: From the germline J gene comes the end of the CDR3, since the read stops 3 residues before it. The chain recombines TRBV19 with TRBJ1-5; D not certain. CDR3 length equals 17 residues. Trimming cost V 2 bases and J 7 bases, with 21 bases left between them. Germline CDR1 LNHDA, CDR2 SQIVND (reference sequence). CDR3 protein: CASSIPIGEPTGQPQHF. Partial CDR3 DNA: TGTGCCAGTAGTATACCCATCGGGGAGCCTACGGGGCAGCCC.

As concerns this clone: Read coverage stops 3 residues before the CDR3 terminus; the germline J gene supplies the remainder. The chain links TRBV5-6 to TRBJ2-5; possible D gene TRBD1, 5 bases. Trimming removed 1 base at V and 5 bases at J, with 12 bases between. From germline, CDR1 is SGHDT and CDR2 YYEEEE. CDR3 length: 14 amino acids. The CDR3 sequence is CASSLSGIRETQYF. The DNA read from the CDR3 is TGTGCCAGCAGCTTGTCAGGGATTAGGGAGACC. Supplemented by reference TRBV5-6 and TRBJ2-5, the full variable domain reads DAGVTQSPTHLIKTRGQQVTLRCSPKSGHDTVSWYQQALGQGPQFIFQYYEEEERQRGNFPDRFSGHQFPNYSSELNVNALLLGDSALYLCASSLSGIRETQYFGPGTRLLVL.

On this clone itself: The missing CDR3 end, 3 residues past where the read stops, is filled in from the germline J gene. V and J are TRBV18 and TRBJ2-1, with 12 bases matching TRBD2. This CDR3 region has 15 residues. Trimming removed 3 bases from V and 5 bases from J; junction bases left unmatched: 2. Germline lookup yields CDR1 KGHSH and CDR2 LQKENI. The CDR3 here is CASSPRLAGDNEQFF. CDR3 bases read: TGTGCCAGCTCACCGCGACTAGCGGGAGACAATGAG.

For this clone: The read halts 3 residues ahead of the CDR3 end, with the missing end drawn from the germline J gene. The V gene is TRBV7-9, the J gene TRBJ2-1; 8 bases line up with TRBD1. V lost 5 bases, J lost 7 bases, and 4 bases stayed unmatched. The CDR3 length is 13 residues. Germline lookup yields CDR1 SEHNR and CDR2 FQNEAQ (reference sequence). The DNA read from the CDR3 is TGTGCCAGCAGCCAACAGGGGGAGAATGAG. Translated, it gives CASSQQGENE. The full CDR3 reads CASSQQGENEQFF.

Note on this clone: The sequence runs out 3 residues before the end of the CDR3; the remainder is reconstructed from the germline J gene. The chain recombines TRBV7-9 with TRBJ2-7, with D possibly matching TRBD2 (6 bases). With 2 bases removed from V and 5 bases from J, the gap between germline ends came to 7 bases. This CDR3 contains 12 residues. Germline V gives CDR1 SEHNR, CDR2 FQNEAQ (reference sequence). The sequenced part of the CDR3 DNA is TGTGCCAGCAGCTTATCGGGGGACGAG. It yields the protein CASSLSGDE. The full-length CDR3 reads as CASSLSGDEQYF. Supplemented by reference TRBV7-9 and TRBJ2-7, the full variable domain reads DTGVSQNPRHKITKRGQNVTFRCDPISEHNRLYWYRQTLGQGPEFLTYFQNEAQLEKSRLLSDRFSAERPKGSFSTLEIQRTEQGDSAMYLCASSLSGDEQYFGPGTRLTVT.

Concerning this clone itself: The read terminates 3 residues ahead of where the CDR3 ends, so the germline J gene completes it. V usage is TRBV20-1 and J usage is TRBJ2-7; no clear D gene. The V and J ends lost 1 base and 0 bases respectively, with 10 bases between them. Per the germline V gene, CDR1 is DFQATT and CDR2 is SNEGSKA (reference sequence). The CDR3 contains 14 residues. The CDR3 sequence is CSARGGASSYEQYF. Incomplete CDR3 DNA: TGCAGTGCTAGAGGCGGCGCTAGCTCCTACGAG.

Turning to this clone: The CDR3 is cut off 3 residues early in the read; its end comes from the germline J gene. V usage is TRBV5-1 and J usage is TRBJ2-3, with D perhaps matching TRBD1 or TRBD2 (5 bases each). CDR3 length equals 16 residues. V lost 0 bases, J lost 5 bases, and 16 bases lay in between. CDR1 and CDR2 (germline): SGHRS, YFSETQ. CDR3 residues: CASSLAVREGQDTQYF. The DNA read from the CDR3 is TGCGCCAGCAGCTTGGCCGTGAGGGAAGGACAAGATACG. Full variable domain (remainder filled in from reference TRBV5-1 and TRBJ2-3): KAGVTQTPRYLIKTRGQQVTLSCSPISGHRSVSWYQQTPGQGLQFLFEYFSETQRNKGNFPGRFSGRQFSNSRSEMNVSTLELGDSALYLCASSLAVREGQDTQYFGPGTRLTVL.